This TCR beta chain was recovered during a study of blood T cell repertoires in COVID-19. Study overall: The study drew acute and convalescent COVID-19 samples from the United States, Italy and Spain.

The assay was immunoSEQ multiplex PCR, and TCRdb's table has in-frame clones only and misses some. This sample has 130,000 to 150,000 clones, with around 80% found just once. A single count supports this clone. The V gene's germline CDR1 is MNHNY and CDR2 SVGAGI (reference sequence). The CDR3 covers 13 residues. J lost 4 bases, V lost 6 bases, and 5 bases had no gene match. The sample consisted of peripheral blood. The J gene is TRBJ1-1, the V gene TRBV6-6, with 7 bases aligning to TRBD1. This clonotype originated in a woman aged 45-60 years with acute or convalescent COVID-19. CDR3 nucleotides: TGTGCCAGCAGCGATCACAGGGGCACTGAAGCTTTCTTT. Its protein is CASSDHRGTEAFF.